This TCR beta chain was identified during a study of shared clonotypes between healthy human individuals. A CD45RA-negative memory subset and a CD45RA+ naive subset were separated from the CD4+ cells. Regarding the study as a whole: The study's rarefaction showed incomplete sorted-subset sequencing despite large depth. Represented diversity (both genetic and exposure-history) was limited by the small number of donors.

On this clone itself: No antigen is known for it. Other nucleotide sequences from this sample produce the same CDR3.

Method: immunoSEQ multiplex PCR; TCRdb's copy keeps in-frame clones and lacks some. The table has about 2 million clones, roughly 94% seen once; the top ten hold 0.1% to 0.15%. The CDR3 covers 14 residues. V gave up 6 bases and J gave up 7 bases; unmatched junction bases: 6. The V gene's germline CDR1 is ENHRY and CDR2 SYGVKD. The chain joins TRBV10-3 to TRBJ1-6; 7 nucleotides agree with TRBD1. This TCR was sampled from a man between 18 and 29 years old in good health. Sequencing used naive CD4+ T cells sorted from blood. Subset of the sample: CD45RA+ positively selected. The CDR3 DNA reads TGTGCCATCAGCGCCGACAGGGACAATTCACCCCTCCACTTT. This sequence encodes CAISADRDNSPLHF.